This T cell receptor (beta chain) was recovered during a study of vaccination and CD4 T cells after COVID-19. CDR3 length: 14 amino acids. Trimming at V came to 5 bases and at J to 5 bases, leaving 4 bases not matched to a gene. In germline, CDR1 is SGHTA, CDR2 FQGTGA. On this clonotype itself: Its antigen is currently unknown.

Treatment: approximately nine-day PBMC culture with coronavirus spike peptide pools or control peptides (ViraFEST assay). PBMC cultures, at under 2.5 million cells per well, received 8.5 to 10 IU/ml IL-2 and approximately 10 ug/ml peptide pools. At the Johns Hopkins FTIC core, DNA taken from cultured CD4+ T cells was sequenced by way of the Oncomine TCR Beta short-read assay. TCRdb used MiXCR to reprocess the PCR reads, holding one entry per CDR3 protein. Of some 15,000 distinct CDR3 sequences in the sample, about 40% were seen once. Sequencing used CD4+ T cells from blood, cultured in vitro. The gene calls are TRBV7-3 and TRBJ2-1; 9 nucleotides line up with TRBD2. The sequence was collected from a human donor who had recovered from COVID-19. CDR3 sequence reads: CASSPGLAHNEQFF. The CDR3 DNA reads TGTGCCAGCAGCCCGGGACTAGCTCACAATGAGCAGTTCTTC.